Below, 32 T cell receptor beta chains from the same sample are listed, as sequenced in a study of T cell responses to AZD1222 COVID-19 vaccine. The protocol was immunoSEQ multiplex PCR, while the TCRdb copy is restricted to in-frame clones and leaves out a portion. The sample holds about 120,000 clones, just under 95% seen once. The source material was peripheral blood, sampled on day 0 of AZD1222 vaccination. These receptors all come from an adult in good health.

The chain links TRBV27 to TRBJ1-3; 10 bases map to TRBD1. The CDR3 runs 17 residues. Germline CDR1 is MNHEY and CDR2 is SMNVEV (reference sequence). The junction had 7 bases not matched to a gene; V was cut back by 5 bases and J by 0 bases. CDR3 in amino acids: CASSPRQGAISGNTIYF. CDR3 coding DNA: TGTGCCAGCAGTCCGAGACAGGGGGCGATCTCTGGAAACACCATATATTTT.

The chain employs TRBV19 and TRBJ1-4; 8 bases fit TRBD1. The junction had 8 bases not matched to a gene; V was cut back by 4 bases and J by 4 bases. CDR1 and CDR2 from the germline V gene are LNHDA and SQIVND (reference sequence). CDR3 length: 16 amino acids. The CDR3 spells CASSNRGQGRNEKLFF. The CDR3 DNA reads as TGTGCCAGTAGTAATCGCGGACAGGGACGTAATGAAAAACTGTTTTTT.

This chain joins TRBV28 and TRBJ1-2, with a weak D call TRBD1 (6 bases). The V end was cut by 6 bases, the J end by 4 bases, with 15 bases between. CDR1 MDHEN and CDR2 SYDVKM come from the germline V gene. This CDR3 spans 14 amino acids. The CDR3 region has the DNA TGTGCCAGCAGCGCCAGGGGATTGAGCTATGGCTACACCTTC. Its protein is CASSARGLSYGYTF.

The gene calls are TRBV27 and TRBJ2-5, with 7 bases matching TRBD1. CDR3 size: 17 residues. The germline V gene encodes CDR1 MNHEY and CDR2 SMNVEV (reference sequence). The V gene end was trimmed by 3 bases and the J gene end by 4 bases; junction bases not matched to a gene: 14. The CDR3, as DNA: TGTGCCAGCAGTTTTTTAAGGGGGCGAACAGGAGGAGAGACCCAGTACTTC. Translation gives CASSFLRGRTGGETQYF.

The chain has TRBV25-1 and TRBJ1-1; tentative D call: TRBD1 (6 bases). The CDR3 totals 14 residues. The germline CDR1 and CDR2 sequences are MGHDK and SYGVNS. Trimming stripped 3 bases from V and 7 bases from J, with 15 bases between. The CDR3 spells CASSDLYGQREAFF. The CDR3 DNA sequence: TGTGCCAGCAGTGACCTCTACGGACAGCGTGAAGCTTTCTTT. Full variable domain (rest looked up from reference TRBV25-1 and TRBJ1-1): EADIYQTPRYLVIGTGKKITLECSQTMGHDKMYWYQQDPGMELHLIHYSYGVNSTEKGDLSSESTVSRIRTEHFPLTLESARPSHTSQYLCASSDLYGQREAFFGQGTRLTVV.

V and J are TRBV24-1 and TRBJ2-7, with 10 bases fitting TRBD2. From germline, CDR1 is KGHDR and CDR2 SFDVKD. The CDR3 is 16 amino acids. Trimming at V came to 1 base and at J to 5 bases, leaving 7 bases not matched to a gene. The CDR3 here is CATSDLASGSPHEQYF. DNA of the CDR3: TGTGCCACCAGTGATTTAGCTAGCGGGAGTCCCCACGAGCAGTACTTC.

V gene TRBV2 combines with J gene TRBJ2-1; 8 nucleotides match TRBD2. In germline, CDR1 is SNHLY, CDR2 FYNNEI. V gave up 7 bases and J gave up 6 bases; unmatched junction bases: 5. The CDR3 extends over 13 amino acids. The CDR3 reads CASIKGLANEQFF. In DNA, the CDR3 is TGTGCCAGCATTAAAGGACTAGCCAATGAGCAGTTCTTC.

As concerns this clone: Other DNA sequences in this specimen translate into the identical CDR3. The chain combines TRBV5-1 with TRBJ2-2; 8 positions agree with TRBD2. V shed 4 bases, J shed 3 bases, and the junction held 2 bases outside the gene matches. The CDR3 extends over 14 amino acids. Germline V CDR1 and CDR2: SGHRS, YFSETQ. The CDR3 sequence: CASSSGSDTGELFF. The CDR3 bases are TGCGCCAGCAGCAGCGGGAGTGACACCGGGGAGCTGTTTTTT.

For the CDR3, the DNA is TGTGCCAGTAGTATAGTCGGGGTCGGGGGCAATAATGAGCAGTTCTTC. Translation gives CASSIVGVGGNNEQFF. V usage is TRBV19 and J usage is TRBJ2-1; D may correspond to TRBD1 or TRBD2 (6 bases each). The ends were cut back, 1 base at V and 7 bases at J, with 17 bases in the middle. The CDR3 consists of 16 residues. The germline CDR1 and CDR2 sequences are LNHDA and SQIVND (reference sequence).

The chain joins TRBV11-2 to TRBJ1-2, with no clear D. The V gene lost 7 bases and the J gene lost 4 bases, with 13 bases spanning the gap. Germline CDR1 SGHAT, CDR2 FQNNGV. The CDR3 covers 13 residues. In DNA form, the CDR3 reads TGTGCCAGCAAGGAGGCGGTTCCCTATGGCTACACCTTC. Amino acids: CASKEAVPYGYTF.

In DNA form, the CDR3 reads TGTGCCAGCAGCACAACTATAACCGGGGAGCTGTTTTTT. Residues: CASSTTITGELFF. The rearrangement joins TRBV14 to TRBJ2-2; no reliable D call. The germline V gene encodes CDR1 SGHDN and CDR2 FVKESK. The CDR3 has 13 amino acids. Trimming cost V 5 bases and J 5 bases, with 9 bases left between them.

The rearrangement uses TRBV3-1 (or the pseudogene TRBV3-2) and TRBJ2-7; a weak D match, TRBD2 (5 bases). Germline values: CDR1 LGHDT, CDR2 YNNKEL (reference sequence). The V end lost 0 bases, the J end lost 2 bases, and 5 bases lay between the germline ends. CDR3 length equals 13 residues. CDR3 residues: CASSQELAYEQYF. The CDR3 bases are TGTGCCAGCAGCCAAGAACTAGCCTACGAGCAGTACTTC.

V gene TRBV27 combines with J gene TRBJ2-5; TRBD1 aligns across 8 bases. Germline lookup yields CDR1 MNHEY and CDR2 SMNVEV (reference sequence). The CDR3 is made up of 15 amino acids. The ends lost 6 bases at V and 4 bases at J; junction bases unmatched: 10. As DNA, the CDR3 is TGTGCCAGCAGGCCCAGGGGGCCGGTGTTAGAGACCCAGTACTTC. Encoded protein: CASRPRGPVLETQYF.

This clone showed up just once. CDR3 region: CAWNSGQRNTIYF. The CDR3 DNA sequence: TGTGCCTGGAATTCGGGACAAAGAAACACCATATATTTT. This sequence joins TRBV30 and TRBJ1-3, with a tentative D call TRBD1 (6 bases). The V gene's germline CDR1 is GTSNPN and CDR2 SVGIG (reference sequence). CDR3 length: 13 amino acids. Trimming took off 4 bases at V and 5 bases at J, with 12 bases between the two ends.

The CDR3 reads CASRVRSGVYEQYF. CDR3 nucleotides: TGTGCCAGCAGAGTACGGTCGGGGGTCTACGAGCAGTACTTC. The V and J genes are TRBV5-6 and TRBJ2-7; D is perhaps TRBD2 (6 bases). Trimming stripped 5 bases from V and 3 bases from J, with 15 bases between. The CDR3 has 14 residues. Per germline, CDR1 SGHDT and CDR2 YYEEEE. The full variable domain, completed using reference TRBV5-6 and TRBJ2-7, is DAGVTQSPTHLIKTRGQQVTLRCSPKSGHDTVSWYQQALGQGPQFIFQYYEEEERQRGNFPDRFSGHQFPNYSSELNVNALLLGDSALYLCASRVRSGVYEQYFGPGTRLTVT.

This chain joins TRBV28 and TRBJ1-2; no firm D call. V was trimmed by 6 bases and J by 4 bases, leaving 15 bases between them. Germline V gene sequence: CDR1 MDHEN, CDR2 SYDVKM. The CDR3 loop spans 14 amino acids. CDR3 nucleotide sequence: TGTGCCAGCAGCTTAAACAGACCAGCCTATGGCTACACCTTC. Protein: CASSLNRPAYGYTF.

As DNA, the CDR3 is TGTGCCAGCAGCTTAATCGTGACCGGGGAGCTGTTTTTT. Its protein product is CASSLIVTGELFF. The J gene is TRBJ2-2, the V gene TRBV7-9; no clear D. The CDR3 totals 13 residues. Deletions cut 2 bases from V and 5 bases from J, with 6 bases between. Germline CDR1 and CDR2: SEHNR and FQNEAQ (reference sequence). The full variable domain, its missing parts supplied by reference TRBV7-9 and TRBJ2-2, is DTGVSQNPRHKITKRGQNVTFRCDPISEHNRLYWYRQTLGQGPEFLTYFQNEAQLEKSRLLSDRFSAERPKGSFSTLEIQRTEQGDSAMYLCASSLIVTGELFFGEGSRLTVL.

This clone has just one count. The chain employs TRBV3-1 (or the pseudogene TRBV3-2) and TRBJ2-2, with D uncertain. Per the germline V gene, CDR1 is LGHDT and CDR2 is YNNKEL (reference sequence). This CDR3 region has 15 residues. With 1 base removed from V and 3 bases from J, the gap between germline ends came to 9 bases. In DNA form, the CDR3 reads TGTGCCAGCAGCCAAGTGGCTGGCTACACCGGGGAGCTGTTTTTT. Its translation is CASSQVAGYTGELFF.

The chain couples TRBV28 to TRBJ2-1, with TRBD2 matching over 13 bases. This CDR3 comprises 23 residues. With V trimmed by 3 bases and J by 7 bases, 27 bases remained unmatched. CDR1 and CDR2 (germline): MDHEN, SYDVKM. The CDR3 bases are TGTGCCAGCAGTTTCCCTTCGGGAGAAGTACGTGTGAGGACTAGCGGGAGAAGTAATGAGCAGTTCTTC. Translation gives CASSFPSGEVRVRTSGRSNEQFF.

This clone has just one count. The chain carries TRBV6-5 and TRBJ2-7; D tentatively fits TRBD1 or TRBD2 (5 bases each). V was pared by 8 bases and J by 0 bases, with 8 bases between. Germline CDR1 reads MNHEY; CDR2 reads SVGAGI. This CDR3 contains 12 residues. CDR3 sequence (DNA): TGTGCCAGCGGGACCCTCTCCTACGAGCAGTACTTC. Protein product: CASGTLSYEQYF.

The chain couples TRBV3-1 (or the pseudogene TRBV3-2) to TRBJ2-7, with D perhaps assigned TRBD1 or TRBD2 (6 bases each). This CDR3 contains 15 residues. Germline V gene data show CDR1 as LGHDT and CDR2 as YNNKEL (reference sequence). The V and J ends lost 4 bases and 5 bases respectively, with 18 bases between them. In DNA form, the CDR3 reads TGTGCCAGCAGCCGGGGAACGGGGGCGACCAACGAGCAGTACTTC. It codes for CASSRGTGATNEQYF.

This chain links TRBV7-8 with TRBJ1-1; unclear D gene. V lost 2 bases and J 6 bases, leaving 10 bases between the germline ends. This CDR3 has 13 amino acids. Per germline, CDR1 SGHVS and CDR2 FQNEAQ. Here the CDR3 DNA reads TGTGCCAGCAGCTTAAAGAGGATGGCTGAAGCTTTCTTT. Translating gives CASSLKRMAEAFF. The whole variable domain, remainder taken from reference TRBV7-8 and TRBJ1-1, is GAGVSQSPRYKVAKRGQDVALRCDPISGHVSLFWYQQALGQGPEFLTYFQNEAQLDKSGLPSDRFFAERPEGSVSTLKIQRTQQEDSAVYLCASSLKRMAEAFFGQGTRLTVV.

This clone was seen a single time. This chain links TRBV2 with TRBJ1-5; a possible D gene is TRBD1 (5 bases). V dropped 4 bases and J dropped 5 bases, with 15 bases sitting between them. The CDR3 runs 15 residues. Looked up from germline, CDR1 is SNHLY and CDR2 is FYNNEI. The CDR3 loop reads CASSAGAEGHQPQHF. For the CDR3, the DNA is TGTGCCAGCAGTGCCGGCGCAGAGGGACATCAGCCCCAGCATTTT.

In nucleotides, the CDR3 is TGTGCCAGCAGTGAGTCCGAAAGCTCCTACGAGCAGTACTTC. It codes for CASSESESSYEQYF. The chain joins TRBV6-4 to TRBJ2-7, with unresolved D. Germline CDR1 and CDR2: MRHNA and SNTAGT. The ends were cut back, 3 bases at V and 0 bases at J, with 9 bases in the middle. The CDR3 is 14 residues long.

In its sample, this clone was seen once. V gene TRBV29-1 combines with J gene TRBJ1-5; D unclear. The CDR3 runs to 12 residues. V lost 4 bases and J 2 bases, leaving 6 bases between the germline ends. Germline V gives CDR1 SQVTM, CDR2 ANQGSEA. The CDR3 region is CSVANGNQPQHF. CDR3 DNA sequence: TGCAGCGTTGCTAACGGCAATCAGCCCCAGCATTTT. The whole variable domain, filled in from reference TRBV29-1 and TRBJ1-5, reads SAVISQKPSRDICQRGTSLTIQCQVDSQVTMMFWYRQQPGQSLTLIATANQGSEATYESGFVIDKFPISRPNLTFSTLTVSNMSPEDSSIYLCSVANGNQPQHFGDGTRLSIL.

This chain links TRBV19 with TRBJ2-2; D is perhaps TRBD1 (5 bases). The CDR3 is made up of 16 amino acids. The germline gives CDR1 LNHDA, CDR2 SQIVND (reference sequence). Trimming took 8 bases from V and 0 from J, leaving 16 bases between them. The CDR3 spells CASGSTVHANTGELFF. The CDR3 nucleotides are TGTGCCAGTGGATCGACAGTACACGCGAACACCGGGGAGCTGTTTTTT. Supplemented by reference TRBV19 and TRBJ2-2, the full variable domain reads DGGITQSPKYLFRKEGQNVTLSCEQNLNHDAMYWYRQDPGQGLRLIYYSQIVNDFQKGDIAEGYSVSREKKESFPLTVTSAQKNPTAFYLCASGSTVHANTGELFFGEGSRLTVL.

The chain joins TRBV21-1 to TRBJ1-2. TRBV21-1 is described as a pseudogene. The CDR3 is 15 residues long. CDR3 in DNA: TGTGCCAGCAGCCCAAGACGTAACGGTAACTATGGCTACACCTTC. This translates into CASSPRRNGNYGYTF.

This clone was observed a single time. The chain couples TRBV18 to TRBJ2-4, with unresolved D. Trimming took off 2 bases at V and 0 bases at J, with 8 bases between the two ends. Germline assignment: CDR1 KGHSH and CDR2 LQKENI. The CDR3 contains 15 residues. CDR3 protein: CASSPGQLAKNIQYF. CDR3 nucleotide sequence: TGTGCCAGCTCACCAGGGCAGCTAGCCAAAAACATTCAGTACTTC.

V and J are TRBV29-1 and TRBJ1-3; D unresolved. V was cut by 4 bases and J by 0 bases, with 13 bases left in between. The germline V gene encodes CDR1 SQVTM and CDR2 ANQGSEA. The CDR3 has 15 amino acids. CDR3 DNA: TGCAGCGTTGTAGGCGCGGCCCGCTCTGGAAACACCATATATTTT. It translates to CSVVGAARSGNTIYF.

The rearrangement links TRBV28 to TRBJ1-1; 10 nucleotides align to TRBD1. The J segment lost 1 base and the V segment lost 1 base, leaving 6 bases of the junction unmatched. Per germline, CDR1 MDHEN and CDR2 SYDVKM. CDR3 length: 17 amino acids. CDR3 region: CASSLYPGQGRNTEAFF. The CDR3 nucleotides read TGTGCCAGCAGTTTATACCCGGGACAGGGGAGGAACACTGAAGCTTTCTTT. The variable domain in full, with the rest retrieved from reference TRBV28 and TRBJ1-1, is DVKVTQSSRYLVKRTGEKVFLECVQDMDHENMFWYRQDPGLGLRLIYFSYDVKMKEKGDIPEGYSVSREKKERFSLILESASTNQTSMYLCASSLYPGQGRNTEAFFGQGTRLTVV.

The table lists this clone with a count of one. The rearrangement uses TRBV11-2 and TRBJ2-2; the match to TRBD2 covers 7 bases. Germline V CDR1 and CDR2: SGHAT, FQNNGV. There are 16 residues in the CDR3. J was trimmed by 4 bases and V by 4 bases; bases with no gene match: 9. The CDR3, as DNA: TGTGCCAGCAGCTCCCTCCGGGGGAGGGCCACCGGGGAGCTGTTTTTT. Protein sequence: CASSSLRGRATGELFF.

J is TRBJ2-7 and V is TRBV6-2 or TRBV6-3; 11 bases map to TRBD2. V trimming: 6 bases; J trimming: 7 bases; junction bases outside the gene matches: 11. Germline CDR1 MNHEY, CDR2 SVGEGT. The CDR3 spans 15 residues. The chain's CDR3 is CASSHLAGGRREQYF. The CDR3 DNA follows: TGTGCCAGCAGCCATCTAGCGGGAGGAAGGAGGGAGCAGTACTTC.